This T cell receptor beta chain was recorded in a study of naive and memory T cell subsets. The CDR3 contains 13 residues. The ends were cut back, 0 bases at V and 8 bases at J, with 13 bases in the middle. CDR1 and CDR2 from the germline V gene are SQVTM and ANQGSEA. The beta constant-region primer was an equimolar mix of two oligonucleotides covering TRBC1 and TRBC2. Ligated cDNA was amplified by four rounds of PCR with nested alpha and beta constant-region primers and SP2. TCRdb recomputed calls from the UMI-ligation and nested PCR reads with MiXCR, one row per CDR3 protein. Of tens of thousands of distinct CDR3 sequences listed, around 13% were seen once; the top ten hold 0.9% to 1%. Study-wide findings and caveats: Over 85% of naive TCR sequences appeared only once after error correction, unlike memory subsets.

To note about this clonotype: Antigen specificity is unknown.

This receptor was taken from a human donor in good health. Sequencing was performed on central memory CD4+ T cells from blood. The chain joins TRBV29-1 to TRBJ1-2; D uncertain. CDR3 amino acids: CSVEDRRVGGYTF. DNA for the CDR3: TGCAGCGTTGAAGATCGGCGGGTTGGGGGCTACACCTTC.